The 14 T cell receptor beta chains below all came from one sample that was sequenced in a study of blood T cell repertoires in COVID-19. The method was immunoSEQ multiplex PCR; TCRdb's version includes in-frame clones alone and lacks a portion of them. The profile shows around 110,000 clones, around 89% of them singletons. Sequenced sample: peripheral blood. Receptor source: a man between 40 and 49 years old with active or convalescent COVID-19.

V gene TRBV28 combines with J gene TRBJ1-5, with a possible D match to TRBD1 (6 bases). The germline gives CDR1 MDHEN, CDR2 SYDVKM. V lost 2 bases and J 7 bases, leaving 15 bases between the germline ends. The CDR3 length is 15 residues. CDR3 protein: CASSLDAGVRQPQHF. The CDR3 nucleotides read TGTGCCAGCAGTTTAGATGCAGGGGTCAGGCAGCCCCAGCATTTT.

The chain uses TRBV7-2 and TRBJ2-1; possible D gene TRBD1, 5 bases. The V end was cut by 1 base, the J end by 10 bases, with 20 bases between. This CDR3 is built from 16 residues. Germline V gene sequence: CDR1 SGHTA, CDR2 FQGNSA. The CDR3 reads CASSLVWSATQGEQFF. The CDR3 DNA reads as TGTGCCAGCAGCTTAGTCTGGTCAGCAACCCAGGGAGAGCAGTTCTTC.

V and J are TRBV30 and TRBJ1-5, with a tentative D call TRBD1 (6 bases). V gave up 4 bases and J gave up 9 bases, with 19 bases separating them. There are 14 residues in the CDR3. The germline V gene encodes CDR1 GTSNPN and CDR2 SVGIG (reference sequence). The CDR3 protein is CAWTPQGSWGPQHF. DNA for the CDR3: TGTGCCTGGACCCCACAGGGATCGTGGGGGCCCCAGCATTTT. Based on the CDR3 plus reference TRBV30 and TRBJ1-5, the full variable domain is SQTIHQWPATLVQPVGSPLSLECTVEGTSNPNLYWYRQAAGRGLQLLFYSVGIGQISSEVPQNLSASRPQDRQFILSSKKLLLSDSGFYLCAWTPQGSWGPQHFGDGTRLSIL.

The V and J genes are TRBV5-1 and TRBJ2-3; D is possibly TRBD2 (6 bases). This CDR3 has 16 amino acids. Trimming pared 0 bases from V and 4 bases from J, leaving 15 bases between. Germline V gene sequence: CDR1 SGHRS, CDR2 YFSETQ. CDR3 amino acids: CASSLAGGWFSDTQYF. The CDR3 DNA reads as TGCGCCAGCAGCTTGGCCGGAGGGTGGTTCTCAGATACGCAGTATTTT. Full variable domain (outside the CDR3, taken from reference TRBV5-1 and TRBJ2-3): KAGVTQTPRYLIKTRGQQVTLSCSPISGHRSVSWYQQTPGQGLQFLFEYFSETQRNKGNFPGRFSGRQFSNSRSEMNVSTLELGDSALYLCASSLAGGWFSDTQYFGPGTRLTVL.

The chain uses TRBV5-4 and TRBJ2-3; D not resolved. V was shortened by 3 bases and J by 4 bases, with 12 bases between the two germline ends. The CDR3 totals 14 residues. Germline loops: CDR1 SGHNT, CDR2 YYREEE (reference sequence). CDR3 loop: CASSSPTRPDTQYF. DNA of the CDR3: TGTGCCAGCAGCTCCCCTACTCGCCCAGATACGCAGTATTTT.

Here the CDR3 reads CASSRTGQFYEQYF. The DNA of the CDR3 is TGTGCCAGCAGTCGAACCGGACAGTTCTACGAGCAGTACTTC. The chain couples TRBV28 to TRBJ2-7; tentative D call: TRBD1 (6 bases). Germline-derived CDR1 and CDR2 are MDHEN and SYDVKM. The length of the CDR3 is 14 residues. Deletions cut 5 bases from V and 3 bases from J, with 14 bases between.

The chain has TRBV2 and TRBJ2-3; TRBD2 might be the D (5 bases). The CDR3 totals 15 residues. Germline lookup yields CDR1 SNHLY and CDR2 FYNNEI. Trimming removed 7 bases at V and 0 bases at J, with 14 bases between. The CDR3 loop is CASKRQPLSTDTQYF. The CDR3 DNA sequence: TGTGCCAGCAAGCGGCAGCCTCTTAGCACAGATACGCAGTATTTT.

V usage is TRBV6-1 and J usage is TRBJ2-5; D unresolved. This CDR3 has 14 residues. Trimming shortened V by 3 bases and J by 1 base, and 9 bases separated the two germline ends. Germline V gene sequence: CDR1 MNHNS, CDR2 SASEGT. CDR3 sequence reads: CASSEFLVQETQYF. In DNA form, the CDR3 reads TGTGCCAGCAGTGAGTTCTTAGTCCAAGAGACCCAGTACTTC.

The chain couples TRBV2 to TRBJ2-1, with 14 bases identical to TRBD2. Germline values: CDR1 SNHLY, CDR2 FYNNEI. After removal of 4 bases from V and 10 bases from J, the junction contained 6 bases not matched to a gene. CDR3 length: 15 amino acids. CDR3 nucleotide sequence: TGTGCCAGCAGTGCTCCGGGACTAGCGGGAGTGGAGCAGTTCTTC. Translated: CASSAPGLAGVEQFF.

The rearrangement uses TRBV10-1 and TRBJ2-2, with D perhaps TRBD2 (6 bases). Germline V CDR1 and CDR2: WNHNN, SYGVQD (reference sequence). Trimming took 3 bases from V and 6 from J, leaving 14 bases between them. This CDR3 contains 15 residues. The CDR3 loop reads CASSDQRRDPGELFF. DNA of the CDR3: TGCGCCAGCAGTGACCAACGGCGGGACCCCGGGGAGCTGTTTTTT.

This chain connects TRBV4-1 to TRBJ2-1, with 12 bases that match TRBD1. CDR1 is MGHRA, CDR2 YSYEKL, per germline. J gave up 5 bases and V 0 bases, and 11 bases lay outside the gene matches. This CDR3 is 19 amino acids long. The CDR3 loop is CASSQDRGTGGASDNEQFF. Written as DNA, the CDR3 is TGCGCCAGCAGCCAAGATAGGGGGACAGGGGGCGCGTCCGACAATGAGCAGTTCTTC.

This chain links TRBV5-1 with TRBJ2-3; D is unresolved. The CDR3 is 13 residues long. V dropped 0 bases and J dropped 2 bases, with 4 bases sitting between them. Per germline, CDR1 SGHRS and CDR2 YFSETQ. CDR3 in DNA: TGCGCCAGCAGCTTGGTACACACAGATACGCAGTATTTT. It specifies CASSLVHTDTQYF.

The chain combines TRBV28 with TRBJ1-2; TRBD1 matches at 8 bases. Germline V gene lookup returns CDR1 MDHEN and CDR2 SYDVKM. V trimming: 6 bases; J trimming: 8 bases; junction bases outside the gene matches: 11. The CDR3 totals 14 residues. For the CDR3, the DNA is TGTGCCAGCAGCCCTAGGCGGACAGGGTACGGCTACACCTTC. This gives the protein CASSPRRTGYGYTF.

The V and J genes are TRBV28 and TRBJ1-5; no firm D call. The length of the CDR3 is 11 residues. Germline CDR1 and CDR2: MDHEN and SYDVKM. Deletions cut 4 bases from V and 6 bases from J, with 4 bases between. CDR3 sequence reads: CASSSVQPQHF. The CDR3 nucleotides read TGTGCCAGCAGTTCGGTTCAGCCCCAGCATTTT.